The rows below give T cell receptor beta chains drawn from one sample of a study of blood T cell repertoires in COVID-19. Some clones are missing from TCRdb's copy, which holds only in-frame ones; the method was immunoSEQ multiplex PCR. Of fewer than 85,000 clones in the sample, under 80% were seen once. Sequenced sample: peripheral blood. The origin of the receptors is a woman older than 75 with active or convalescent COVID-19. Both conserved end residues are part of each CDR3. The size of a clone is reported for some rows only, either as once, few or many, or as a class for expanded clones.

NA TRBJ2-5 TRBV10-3 CAAGPQETQYF
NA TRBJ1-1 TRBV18 CASSPWTGLDEAFF
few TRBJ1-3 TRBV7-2 CASSPGGPSGNTIYF
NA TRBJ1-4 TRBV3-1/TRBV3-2 CASSQDAGATNEKLFF
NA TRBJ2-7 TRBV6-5 CASEATSYEQYF
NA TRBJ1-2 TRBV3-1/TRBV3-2 CASSPNPEDYGYTF
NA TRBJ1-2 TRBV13 CASSFRDRDYGYTF
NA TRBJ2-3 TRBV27 CASSFLRGGDTQYF
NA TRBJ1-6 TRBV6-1 CASSEVPWSNNSPLHF
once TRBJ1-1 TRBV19 CASRDRGFGTEAFF
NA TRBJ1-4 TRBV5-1 CASSVQGLGEKLFF
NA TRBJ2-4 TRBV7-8 CASSPDLGRQGSNIQYF
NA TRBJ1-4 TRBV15 CATSRDGRAFNEKLFF
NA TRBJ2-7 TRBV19 CASSPGQGPYEQYF
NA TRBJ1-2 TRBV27 CASSPYRGVGYGYTF
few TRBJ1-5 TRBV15 CATSRDRGEGNQPQHF
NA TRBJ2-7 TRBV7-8 CASSPSGGTRRYEQYF
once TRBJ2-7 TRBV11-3 CASSLGDKPYEQYF
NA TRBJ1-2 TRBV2 CASRQYYGYTF
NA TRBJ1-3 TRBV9 CASSSPGQGEFGNTIYF
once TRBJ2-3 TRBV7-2 CASSLDRGGLADTQYF
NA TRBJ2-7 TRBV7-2 CASSLHGTSGGALEQYF
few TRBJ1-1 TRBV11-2 CASSLGTGGNTEAFF
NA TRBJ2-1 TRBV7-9 CASGRQRQDDNEQFF
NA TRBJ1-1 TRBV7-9 CASSLDTGEAFF
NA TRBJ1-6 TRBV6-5 CASSYSKGLAPLHF
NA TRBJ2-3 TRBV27 CASNRGSGKDTDTQYF
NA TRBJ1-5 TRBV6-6 CASNPRGGGNQPQHF
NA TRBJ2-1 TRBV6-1 CASSTSGLVDEQFF
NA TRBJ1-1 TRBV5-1 CASSLAGEGPEAFF
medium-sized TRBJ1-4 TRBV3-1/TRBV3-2 CASSRGHLNEKLFF
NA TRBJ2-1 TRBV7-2 CASSARTGFEQFF
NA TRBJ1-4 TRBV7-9 CASSPRTGSEKLFF
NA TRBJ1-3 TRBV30 CAWSRLDRATNTIYF
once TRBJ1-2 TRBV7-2 CASSFDRQGSNYGYTF
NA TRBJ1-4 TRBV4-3 CASSPVMDRVWEKLFF
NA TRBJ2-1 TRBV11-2 CASSKGLAGLNYNEQFF
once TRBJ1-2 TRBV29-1 CSVETGAGGYTF
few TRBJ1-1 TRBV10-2 CATQEGGANTEAFF
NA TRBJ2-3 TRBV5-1 CASSLGREVSTDTQYF
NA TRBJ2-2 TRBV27 CASAGAGGRDTGELFF
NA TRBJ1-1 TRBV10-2 CASSGAVLEAFF
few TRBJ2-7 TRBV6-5 CASSYRSGSSYEQYF
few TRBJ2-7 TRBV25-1 CASAPSGEGHEQYF
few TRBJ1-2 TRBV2 CASRGRGQGNYGYTF
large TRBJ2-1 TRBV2 CASSDGTDNEQFF
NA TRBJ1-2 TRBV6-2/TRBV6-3 CASSPWTIHYTF
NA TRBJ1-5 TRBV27 CASSKRENQPQHF
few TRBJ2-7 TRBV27 CASSFQGPYEQYF
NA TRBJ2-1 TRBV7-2 CASSTTSGGYNEQFF
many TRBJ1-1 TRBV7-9 CASSLAQGDPEAFF
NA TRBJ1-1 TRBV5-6 CASSPGQFEAFF
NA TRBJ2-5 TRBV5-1 CASSLGSGFETQYF
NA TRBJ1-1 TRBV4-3 CASSRLSRGETEAFF
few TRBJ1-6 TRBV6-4 CASSDSRRRGEGNSPLHF
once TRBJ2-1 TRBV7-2 CASSLAPGSSYNEQFF
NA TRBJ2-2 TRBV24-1 CATGGRAGELFF